The 25 T cell receptor beta chains given below trace back to one sample, sequenced in a study of a mutant IDH1 vaccine in newly diagnosed glioma. No antigen is known for these receptors. Libraries were prepared by immunoSEQ multiplex PCR; TCRdb keeps only in-frame clonotypes and omits some of them. The sample contains about 35,000 clones, about four fifths of which appear only once. Described time point: week 11, during vaccination. The investigators gave 300 ug of mutant IDH1 20-mer peptide in each vaccine dose, together with topical imiquimod. Material: peripheral blood mononuclear cells (PBMCs), obtained from a glioma patient whose treatment included an IDH1 peptide vaccine. These receptor sequences come from a woman aged 25 to 39 with glioma. Some clones in this sample may be carry-over from other donors' samples.

This clone occurred a few times. The chain has TRBV6-5 and TRBJ2-5; a weak D match, TRBD2 (5 bases). This CDR3 spans 13 amino acids. Germline loops: CDR1 MNHEY, CDR2 SVGAGI. Trimming shortened V by 6 bases and J by 10 bases, and 18 bases separated the two germline ends. This chain's CDR3 is CASSITVRDGQYF. DNA of the CDR3: TGTGCCAGCAGCATTACAGTTCGGGATGGCCAGTACTTC.

This chain joins TRBV6-1 and TRBJ2-7; no clear D. The germline gives CDR1 MNHNS, CDR2 SASEGT. CDR3 length: 14 amino acids. V shed 0 bases and J shed 2 bases, with 8 bases lying between them. DNA for the CDR3: TGTGCCAGCAGTGAAGCGCACCCCGCCTACGAGCAGTACTTC. Translated, it gives CASSEAHPAYEQYF.

J is TRBJ1-1 and V is TRBV5-6; weak D call: TRBD1 (5 bases). V dropped 1 base and J dropped 6 bases, with 10 bases sitting between them. The germline V gene has CDR1 SGHDT and CDR2 YYEEEE. This CDR3 is 13 amino acids long. The CDR3 region has the DNA TGTGCCAGCAGCTTGTCTCGGGGGTCTGAAGCTTTCTTT. This codes for CASSLSRGSEAFF.

The CDR3 nucleotides are TGTGCCAGTCAGGCAGGAACGAGTGGAAACACCATATATTTT. Protein: CASQAGTSGNTIYF. This chain joins TRBV2 and TRBJ1-3; D remains unclear. V dropped 9 bases and J dropped 3 bases, with 15 bases sitting between them. The CDR3 loop spans 14 amino acids. Germline CDR1 is SNHLY and CDR2 is FYNNEI.

The chain combines TRBV6-1 with TRBJ2-2; D remains unclear. The germline V gene encodes CDR1 MNHNS and CDR2 SASEGT. Trimming took off 6 bases at V and 1 base at J, with 6 bases between the two ends. CDR3 length: 13 residues. This CDR3 reads CASSLENTGELFF. The CDR3 nucleotides read TGTGCCAGCAGCTTAGAGAACACCGGGGAGCTGTTTTTT.

This clone was observed a few times. The chain uses TRBV6-6 and TRBJ2-2; 7 bases map to TRBD2. Germline V lookup: CDR1 MNHNY, CDR2 SVGAGI (reference sequence). The CDR3 extends over 14 amino acids. V shed 9 bases, J shed 6 bases, and the junction held 10 bases outside the gene matches. The DNA of the CDR3 is TGTGCCAGTACTAGCGTGGGCAGGTCCGGGGAGCTGTTTTTT. Protein: CASTSVGRSGELFF.

V is TRBV6-5 and J is TRBJ2-3; D is unresolved. Germline V gene lookup returns CDR1 MNHEY and CDR2 SVGAGI. V was pared by 6 bases and J by 5 bases, with 12 bases between. The CDR3 has 13 residues. CDR3 sequence: CASSLRLQDTQYF. The CDR3, as DNA: TGTGCCAGCAGCCTCCGGCTACAAGATACGCAGTATTTT.

The rearrangement joins TRBV6-6 to TRBJ2-1; D tentatively reads TRBD1 or TRBD2 (5 bases each). The germline V and J ends were trimmed by 5 bases and 3 bases, with 8 bases remaining between them. In germline, CDR1 is MNHNY, CDR2 SVGAGI (reference sequence). The CDR3 runs to 13 residues. CDR3 sequence (DNA): TGTGCCAGCAGTGGGACCGGCTACAATGAGCAGTTCTTC. Translation gives CASSGTGYNEQFF.

This chain links TRBV29-1 with TRBJ1-2; D is unclear. From germline, CDR1 is SQVTM and CDR2 ANQGSEA. The CDR3 consists of 13 residues. V lost 7 bases to trimming and J lost 5 bases, with 17 bases between them. CDR3 sequence: CSAGGVEGYGYTF. Here the CDR3 DNA reads TGCAGCGCAGGTGGGGTTGAGGGATATGGCTACACCTTC.

CDR3 sequence reads: CASSQVGNEQFF. In DNA, the CDR3 is TGCGCCAGCAGCCAAGTGGGGAATGAGCAGTTCTTC. This chain connects TRBV4-1 to TRBJ2-1; no clear D. Germline lookup yields CDR1 MGHRA and CDR2 YSYEKL. This CDR3 contains 12 residues. Trimming removed 1 base at V and 7 bases at J, with 5 bases between.

Here the CDR3 DNA reads TGTGCCAGCAGCGGACAGCTCAATCAGCCCCAGCATTTT. Translation: CASSGQLNQPQHF. The chain combines TRBV7-9 with TRBJ1-5; tentatively, D is TRBD1 (6 bases). Trimming removed 5 bases from V and 3 bases from J, with 8 bases in between. Germline CDR1 is SEHNR and CDR2 is FQNEAQ (reference sequence). This CDR3 region has 13 residues.

The chain recombines TRBV29-1 with TRBJ2-1, with D possibly being TRBD2 (5 bases). Germline assignment: CDR1 SQVTM and CDR2 ANQGSEA. The CDR3 consists of 12 residues. Trimming removed 3 bases at V and 9 bases at J, with 12 bases between. The CDR3 nucleotides are TGCAGCGTTGAGCCGGGGTTGTCTGAGCAGTTCTTC. Amino acid sequence: CSVEPGLSEQFF.

The V and J genes are TRBV18 and TRBJ2-5; 14 bases match TRBD2. The length of the CDR3 is 17 residues. Per the germline V gene, CDR1 is KGHSH and CDR2 is LQKENI. V shed 2 bases, J shed 3 bases, and the junction held 5 bases outside the gene matches. CDR3 sequence: CASSPFGTSGRKETQYF. The CDR3 region has the DNA TGTGCCAGCTCACCATTCGGGACTAGCGGGAGAAAAGAGACCCAGTACTTC.

The chain links TRBV4-1 to TRBJ2-1; the match to TRBD2 covers 7 bases. The CDR3 runs to 16 residues. J was trimmed by 5 bases and V by 3 bases; bases with no gene match: 10. Looked up from germline, CDR1 is MGHRA and CDR2 is YSYEKL. The CDR3 loop is CASSHGGWRVNNEQFF. The CDR3 DNA reads as TGCGCCAGCAGCCACGGGGGGTGGAGGGTAAACAATGAGCAGTTCTTC.

The rearrangement links TRBV5-4 to TRBJ2-7; possible D gene TRBD2, 5 bases. The germline V gene encodes CDR1 SGHNT and CDR2 YYREEE (reference sequence). This CDR3 has 15 residues. Trimming shortened V by 0 bases and J by 3 bases, and 13 bases separated the two germline ends. The CDR3 region has the DNA TGTGCCAGCAGCTTGGGCCGATTCGGGAACTACGAGCAGTACTTC. It yields the protein CASSLGRFGNYEQYF.

The J gene is TRBJ2-1, the V gene TRBV25-1, with 7 nucleotides matching TRBD2. The CDR3 is 15 residues long. The V gene's germline CDR1 is MGHDK and CDR2 SYGVNS. V gave up 2 bases and J gave up 8 bases; unmatched junction bases: 9. CDR3 loop: CASSEPWRENDEQFF. The CDR3 nucleotides read TGTGCCAGCAGTGAACCCTGGCGGGAGAACGATGAGCAGTTCTTC.

The rearrangement joins TRBV4-2 to TRBJ2-5; 7 bases are a match to TRBD1. In germline, CDR1 is LGHNA, CDR2 YNFKEQ. The CDR3 has 19 amino acids. After removal of 3 bases from V and 3 bases from J, the junction contained 19 bases not matched to a gene. Here the CDR3 DNA reads TGTGCCAGCAGCCACCTACAGGGGATCAGTCGGGGACGGAAAGAGACCCAGTACTTC. This sequence encodes CASSHLQGISRGRKETQYF.

The rearrangement links TRBV7-9 to TRBJ2-7; 8 bases fit TRBD2. The trim removed 4 bases at V and 3 bases at J, leaving 11 bases unmatched. Germline assignment: CDR1 SEHNR and CDR2 FQNEAQ (reference sequence). This CDR3 contains 16 residues. DNA for the CDR3: TGTGCCAGCAGCTCAGAGGGCGGGAGGCTTGACTACGAGCAGTACTTC. Translation: CASSSEGGRLDYEQYF.

The genes are TRBV6-5 and TRBJ2-1; D perhaps matches TRBD2 (6 bases). The germline V gene has CDR1 MNHEY and CDR2 SVGAGI. The CDR3 loop spans 13 amino acids. Trimming stripped 9 bases from V and 3 bases from J, with 12 bases between. CDR3 DNA: TGTGCCAGTTTCCGGAGGGGCTACAATGAGCAGTTCTTC. Translated: CASFRRGYNEQFF.

This chain joins TRBV19 and TRBJ2-1; D may be TRBD2 (5 bases). This CDR3 has 15 amino acids. CDR1 is LNHDA and CDR2 is SQIVND in the germline V gene (reference sequence). Trimming took 7 bases from V and 3 from J, leaving 16 bases between them. This chain's CDR3 is CASKSDSWIYNEQFF. Written as DNA, the CDR3 is TGTGCCAGTAAATCGGACTCTTGGATCTACAATGAGCAGTTCTTC.

This chain uses TRBV4-2 with TRBJ2-5, with 7 positions matching TRBD2. The junction had 11 bases not matched to a gene; V was cut back by 5 bases and J by 5 bases. Looked up from germline, CDR1 is LGHNA and CDR2 is YNFKEQ. This CDR3 is 15 amino acids long. Here the CDR3 DNA reads TGTGCCAGCAGCTCAGTCGCGGGAGAGAGTGAGACCCAGTACTTC. Its protein is CASSSVAGESETQYF.

The CDR3 nucleotides are TGTGCCAGCAGTGAGACTAGCGGGGCCTACGAGCAGTACTTC. This codes for CASSETSGAYEQYF. The chain has TRBV6-1 and TRBJ2-7, with 11 bases fitting TRBD2. The ends lost 3 bases at V and 2 bases at J; junction bases unmatched: 0. Germline CDR1 MNHNS, CDR2 SASEGT. The CDR3 length is 14 residues.

The rearrangement links TRBV15 to TRBJ2-2, with TRBD1 as a possible D gene (6 bases). Trimming removed 3 bases at V and 6 bases at J, with 17 bases between. Germline V lookup: CDR1 LNHNV, CDR2 YYDKDF (reference sequence). The CDR3 loop spans 16 amino acids. CDR3 sequence reads: CATSSTGKQGSGELFF. In DNA, the CDR3 is TGTGCCACCAGCAGTACCGGGAAACAGGGATCCGGGGAGCTGTTTTTT.

The chain uses TRBV18 and TRBJ1-1; unclear D gene. Trimming shortened V by 2 bases and J by 1 base, and 11 bases separated the two germline ends. Germline CDR1 reads KGHSH; CDR2 reads LQKENI. CDR3 size: 15 residues. The CDR3 DNA reads as TGTGCCAGCTCACCAGACGGGCGAAAGAACACTGAAGCTTTCTTT. Residues: CASSPDGRKNTEAFF.

This chain uses TRBV10-1 with TRBJ2-5; TRBD1 or TRBD2 may be the D gene (5 bases each). Trimming stripped 5 bases from V and 5 bases from J, with 12 bases between. The germline gives CDR1 WNHNN, CDR2 SYGVQD (reference sequence). The CDR3 consists of 13 residues. CDR3 amino acids: CASSRGPGETQYF. In DNA, the CDR3 is TGCGCCAGCAGTCGGGGCCCGGGGGAGACCCAGTACTTC.